The 21 T cell receptor beta chains below were found in one sample sequenced in a study of blood T cell repertoires in COVID-19. Method: immunoSEQ multiplex PCR; TCRdb's copy keeps in-frame clones and lacks some. The table lists fewer than 120,000 clones, around 79% of them singletons. Sequencing was carried out using peripheral blood. These receptors were collected from an elderly woman with active or convalescent COVID-19.

The genes are TRBV14 and TRBJ2-3; 7 bases fit TRBD2. The CDR3 consists of 16 residues. J lost 1 base, V lost 1 base, and 5 bases had no gene match. Germline-derived CDR1 and CDR2 are SGHDN and FVKESK. CDR3 protein: CASSQADLAGTDTQYF. The CDR3 coding sequence is TGTGCCAGCAGCCAAGCGGATCTAGCGGGCACAGATACGCAGTATTTT.

This clone is categorized as medium-sized. V and J are TRBV24-1 and TRBJ2-2, with TRBD1 identical over 9 bases. V dropped 4 bases and J dropped 4; count of bases not matched to a gene: 6. This CDR3 has 16 amino acids. Germline CDR1 KGHDR, CDR2 SFDVKD. The CDR3 loop is CATSDPGTGFTGELFF. Written as DNA, the CDR3 is TGTGCCACCAGTGACCCCGGGACAGGGTTCACCGGGGAGCTGTTTTTT.

The sample holds a few counts of this clone. This chain links TRBV7-2 with TRBJ2-2; 12 nucleotides align to TRBD1. CDR1 SGHTA and CDR2 FQGNSA come from the germline V gene. This CDR3 has 17 amino acids. Trimming removed 4 bases from V and 6 bases from J; junction bases left unmatched: 9. This CDR3 is CASSSLLGQGASGELFF. The DNA for the CDR3 is TGTGCCAGCAGCTCGCTGTTGGGACAGGGGGCCTCCGGGGAGCTGTTTTTT. Using reference TRBV7-2 and TRBJ2-2 for the parts outside the CDR3, the full variable domain is GAGVSQSPSNKVTEKGKDVELRCDPISGHTALYWYRQSLGQGLEFLIYFQGNSAPDKSGLPSDRFSAERTGGSVSTLTIQRTQQEDSAVYLCASSSLLGQGASGELFFGEGSRLTVL.

V and J are TRBV10-2 and TRBJ2-7; D not resolved. The CDR3 length is 12 residues. Germline-derived CDR1 and CDR2 are WSHSY and SAAADI. Deletions cut 6 bases from V and 2 bases from J, with 8 bases between. CDR3 in amino acids: CASREGAYEQYF. DNA of the CDR3: TGCGCCAGCAGGGAAGGAGCCTACGAGCAGTACTTC.

The rearrangement joins TRBV6-1 to TRBJ1-6, with 7 nucleotides matching TRBD1. J gave up 8 bases and V 0 bases, and 10 bases lay outside the gene matches. The CDR3 sequence is 17 residues long. Germline loops: CDR1 MNHNS, CDR2 SASEGT. Written as DNA, the CDR3 is TGTGCCAGCAGTGAAGCATCAGGACAGGTCCCCTATTCACCCCTCCACTTT. It specifies CASSEASGQVPYSPLHF.

The chain links TRBV27 to TRBJ2-1; the match to TRBD2 covers 7 bases. The length of the CDR3 is 14 residues. The germline gives CDR1 MNHEY, CDR2 SMNVEV (reference sequence). After removal of 5 bases from V and 6 bases from J, the junction contained 7 bases not matched to a gene. CDR3 sequence: CASSRGLDSNEQFF. CDR3 in DNA: TGTGCCAGCAGTCGCGGACTAGATTCCAATGAGCAGTTCTTC.

The chain recombines TRBV7-6 with TRBJ2-7; the D is unclear. V was shortened by 1 base and J by 2 bases, with 15 bases between the two germline ends. The CDR3 sequence is 16 residues long. The germline V gene encodes CDR1 SGHVS and CDR2 FNYEAQ. The CDR3, as DNA: TGTGCCAGCAGCTTAGGGCCCTTCCGACTTACCTACGAGCAGTACTTC. Translation: CASSLGPFRLTYEQYF.

This chain uses TRBV29-1 with TRBJ2-1, with 7 nucleotides matching TRBD2. CDR3 length equals 14 residues. Per the germline V gene, CDR1 is SQVTM and CDR2 is ANQGSEA. Written as DNA, the CDR3 is TGCAGTACAGTGGGCGGGAGCGTCTACAATGAGCAGTTCTTC. As protein: CSTVGGSVYNEQFF.

The chain couples TRBV5-4 to TRBJ2-3; 15 bases are a match to TRBD2. The CDR3 consists of 15 residues. J was trimmed by 2 bases and V by 7 bases; bases with no gene match: 2. CDR1 is SGHNT and CDR2 is YYREEE in the germline V gene (reference sequence). CDR3 protein: CASWTSGRATDTQYF. The CDR3 DNA sequence: TGTGCCAGCTGGACTAGCGGGAGGGCCACAGATACGCAGTATTTT. The whole variable domain, remainder taken from reference TRBV5-4 and TRBJ2-3, is ETGVTQSPTHLIKTRGQQVTLRCSSQSGHNTVSWYQQALGQGPQFIFQYYREEENGRGNFPPRFSGLQFPNYSSELNVNALELDDSALYLCASWTSGRATDTQYFGPGTRLTVL.

The gene calls are TRBV28 and TRBJ2-2, with TRBD2 matching over 14 bases. The junction had 9 bases not matched to a gene; V was cut back by 5 bases and J by 1 base. Germline V gives CDR1 MDHEN, CDR2 SYDVKM. The CDR3 loop spans 19 amino acids. This CDR3 reads CASSIGTSGSRGNTGELFF. As DNA, the CDR3 is TGTGCCAGCAGTATAGGGACTAGCGGGAGCCGGGGGAACACCGGGGAGCTGTTTTTT.

The chain employs TRBV7-9 and TRBJ2-3, with 7 bases lining up with TRBD1. With 5 bases clipped from V and 9 bases from J, the junction kept 17 bases outside the gene matches. The CDR3 spans 16 residues. CDR1 and CDR2 (germline): SEHNR, FQNEAQ (reference sequence). The CDR3 loop reads CASSRRTGPSQGTQYF. Written as DNA, the CDR3 is TGTGCCAGCAGCCGGAGGACAGGACCCTCCCAGGGCACGCAGTATTTT.

The rearrangement uses TRBV18 and TRBJ1-5, with TRBD1 matching over 10 bases. Germline-derived CDR1 and CDR2 are KGHSH and LQKENI. This CDR3 comprises 16 residues. The J segment lost 2 bases and the V segment lost 4 bases, leaving 5 bases of the junction unmatched. In DNA form, the CDR3 reads TGTGCCAGCTCACTAGGGACAGGGGCGGGCAATCAGCCCCAGCATTTT. Translating it yields CASSLGTGAGNQPQHF.

This chain connects TRBV2 to TRBJ1-2; 8 bases are shared with TRBD1. Germline assignment: CDR1 SNHLY and CDR2 FYNNEI. The CDR3 totals 15 residues. V lost 6 bases to trimming and J lost 0 bases; unmatched junction nucleotides: 6. Written as DNA, the CDR3 is TGTGCCAGCAGGCCGACAGGGGATTCTAACTATGGCTACACCTTC. It specifies CASRPTGDSNYGYTF.

The chain combines TRBV3-1 (or the pseudogene TRBV3-2) with TRBJ1-1; D is ambiguous. Trimming left V 0 bases short and J 10 bases short, with 24 bases between. In germline, CDR1 is LGHDT, CDR2 YNNKEL (reference sequence). The CDR3 spans 17 residues. The CDR3 loop reads CASSQDGFGAMRGGAFF. CDR3 DNA sequence: TGTGCCAGCAGCCAAGATGGATTCGGTGCTATGCGGGGAGGAGCTTTCTTT.

The chain has TRBV5-1 and TRBJ2-7; TRBD1 is a possible D gene (6 bases). This CDR3 is built from 13 residues. The germline CDR1 and CDR2 sequences are SGHRS and YFSETQ. V was trimmed by 4 bases and J by 3 bases, leaving 11 bases between them. The DNA of the CDR3 is TGCGCCAGCAGCGGCGGACAGAACTACGAGCAGTACTTC. Translated, it gives CASSGGQNYEQYF. Using reference TRBV5-1 and TRBJ2-7 for the parts outside the CDR3, the full variable domain is KAGVTQTPRYLIKTRGQQVTLSCSPISGHRSVSWYQQTPGQGLQFLFEYFSETQRNKGNFPGRFSGRQFSNSRSEMNVSTLELGDSALYLCASSGGQNYEQYFGPGTRLTVT.

The chain uses TRBV19 and TRBJ1-1, with D uncertain. Germline V gene lookup returns CDR1 LNHDA and CDR2 SQIVND (reference sequence). The CDR3 has 16 amino acids. V was shortened by 10 bases and J by 2 bases, with 23 bases between the two germline ends. In nucleotides, the CDR3 is TGTGCCACCAGCTCCCCCTGGCCAACAGACAACACTGAAGCTTTCTTT. Protein: CATSSPWPTDNTEAFF. Complete variable domain (other parts from reference TRBV19 and TRBJ1-1): DGGITQSPKYLFRKEGQNVTLSCEQNLNHDAMYWYRQDPGQGLRLIYYSQIVNDFQKGDIAEGYSVSREKKESFPLTVTSAQKNPTAFYLCATSSPWPTDNTEAFFGQGTRLTVV.

The chain joins TRBV2 to TRBJ1-4; D is perhaps TRBD1 (6 bases). Trimming took 5 bases from V and 3 from J, leaving 10 bases between them. This CDR3 contains 14 residues. The V gene's germline CDR1 is SNHLY and CDR2 FYNNEI. CDR3 sequence reads: CASSSRGSNEKLFF. CDR3 bases: TGTGCCAGCAGTTCCAGGGGTTCTAATGAAAAACTGTTTTTT.

The rearrangement uses TRBV7-9 and TRBJ1-1; no clear D. Germline CDR1 is SEHNR and CDR2 is FQNEAQ (reference sequence). V lost 5 bases to trimming and J lost 3 bases, with 7 bases between them. The CDR3 length is 12 residues. CDR3 amino acids: CASSTRDTEAFF. Here the CDR3 DNA reads TGTGCCAGCAGCACCCGGGACACTGAAGCTTTCTTT.

This clone was detected once. The gene calls are TRBV18 and TRBJ2-2, with 8 bases matching TRBD1. The CDR3 sequence is 17 residues long. Trimming cost V 8 bases and J 5 bases; bases outside gene matches: 16. Germline V gene data show CDR1 as KGHSH and CDR2 as LQKENI. CDR3 nucleotide sequence: TGTGCCAGCGCAACTCTCGGCCGGACAGGGAATACCGGGGAGCTGTTTTTT. It specifies CASATLGRTGNTGELFF.

The rearrangement links TRBV12-3 or TRBV12-4 to TRBJ2-1; 7 bases match TRBD2. This CDR3 comprises 12 residues. J lost 10 bases, V lost 2 bases, and 2 bases had no gene match. This CDR3 is CASSLQAGEQFF. The CDR3 DNA is TGTGCCAGCAGTTTACAAGCGGGAGAGCAGTTCTTC.

The J gene is TRBJ2-1, the V gene TRBV7-8, with a tentative D call TRBD1 (6 bases). The V gene's germline CDR1 is SGHVS and CDR2 FQNEAQ. V was clipped by 3 bases and J by 9 bases, with 12 bases between them. This CDR3 is 13 amino acids long. The CDR3 nucleotides read TGTGCCAGCAGCTTCCAGGGGAGCGGTGAGCAGTTCTTC. Protein product: CASSFQGSGEQFF.